The present entry profiles one T cell receptor (beta chain) with its context. CDR3 length equals 19 residues. The data were obtained in a study of a mutant IDH1 vaccine in newly diagnosed glioma. Time point indicated: baseline, week 1 (first vaccination visit). Treatment specified: pre-vaccination baseline after standard-of-care therapy. The study enrolled donors with new WHO grade 3 or 4 IDH1-mutant, ATRX-lost astrocytomas. The table came from immunoSEQ multiplex PCR; TCRdb's copy has only in-frame clones and leaves some out. The sample holds approximately 16,000 clones; about 95% are singletons and the top ten take about 3.5%.

This clonotype was sampled from a young woman with glioma. Some clones in this sample may be carry-over from other donors' samples. The gene calls are TRBV21-1 and TRBJ2-6; no check of the table's D call, TRBD1, against the DNA was made. TRBV21-1 corresponds to a pseudogene. The source material was peripheral blood mononuclear cells (PBMCs), sampled from a glioma patient treated with radiotherapy, temozolomide or both. The CDR3 loop is CASSKRQGDCRGGANVLTF. The CDR3 DNA follows: TGTGCCAGCAGCAAACGACAGGGGGATTGTCGTGGTGGGGCCAACGTCCTGACTTTC.